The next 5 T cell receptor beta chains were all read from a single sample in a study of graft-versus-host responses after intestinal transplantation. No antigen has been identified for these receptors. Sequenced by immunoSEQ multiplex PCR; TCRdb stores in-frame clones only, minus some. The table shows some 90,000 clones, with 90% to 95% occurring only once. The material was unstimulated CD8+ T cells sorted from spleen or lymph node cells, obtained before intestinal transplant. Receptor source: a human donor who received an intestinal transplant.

The CDR3 sequence is CASSERAGLSTDTQYF. CDR3 coding DNA: TGTGCCAGCAGTGAAAGGGCAGGGCTTAGCACAGATACGCAGTATTTT. The rearrangement joins TRBV2 to TRBJ2-3; tentative D call: TRBD1 (5 bases). This CDR3 contains 16 residues. V shed 2 bases and J shed 0 bases, with 12 bases lying between them. Germline assignment: CDR1 SNHLY and CDR2 FYNNEI.

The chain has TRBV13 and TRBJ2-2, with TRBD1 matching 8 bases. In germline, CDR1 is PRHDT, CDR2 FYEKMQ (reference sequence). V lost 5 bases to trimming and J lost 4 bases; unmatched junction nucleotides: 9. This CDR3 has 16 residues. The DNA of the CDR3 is TGTGCCAGCAGCATTACCGGGACAGGCCTCACCGGGGAGCTGTTTTTT. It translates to CASSITGTGLTGELFF.

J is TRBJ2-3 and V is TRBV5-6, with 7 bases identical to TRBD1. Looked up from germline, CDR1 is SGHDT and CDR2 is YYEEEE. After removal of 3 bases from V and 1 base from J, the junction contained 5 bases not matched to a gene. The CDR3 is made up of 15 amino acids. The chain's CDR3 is CASSWRGTGTDTQYF. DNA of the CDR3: TGTGCCAGCAGCTGGAGAGGGACAGGCACAGATACGCAGTATTTT.

CDR3 DNA: TGTGCCAGCAGTTTAGTACTAGCGGGAGTTACCGACCAAGAGACCCAGTACTTC. Translation: CASSLVLAGVTDQETQYF. J is TRBJ2-5 and V is TRBV28; 11 bases map to TRBD2. The CDR3 runs to 18 residues. J lost 0 bases, V lost 2 bases, and 8 bases had no gene match. CDR1 and CDR2 (germline): MDHEN, SYDVKM.

The CDR3 DNA sequence: TGCGCCAGCAGCCAACGAACAGGGGTCACAGATACGCAGTATTTT. Translation gives CASSQRTGVTDTQYF. The J gene is TRBJ2-3, the V gene TRBV4-3, with TRBD1 identical over 7 bases. The germline V gene has CDR1 LGHNA and CDR2 YSLEER. The CDR3 is 15 residues long. V was pared by 2 bases and J by 2 bases, with 4 bases of the junction left unmatched.